The rows below give T cell receptor beta chains drawn from one sample of a study of shared clonotypes between healthy human individuals. This table comes from immunoSEQ multiplex PCR, and its TCRdb copy is limited to in-frame clones, with some not included. The sample lists millions of clones; roughly 91% were seen once. Sequencing was performed on naive CD8+ T cells from PBMCs. Source of these receptors: a man between 18 and 35 years old in good health. Some clones in this sample may be carry-over from other donors' samples. CDR3s include the opening cysteine and the closing phenylalanine or tryptophan. Fields, in order: D gene, V gene, J gene, clone size, CDR3 DNA, CDR3 protein. D genes are given only for firm matches. The size field is filled for only some rows; it gives once, few, many or a size class.

D gene: NA
V gene: TRBV19
J gene: TRBJ1-2
clone size: NA
CDR3 DNA: TGTGCCAGTAGTATGAACCAGGGAGATATCTATGGCTACACCTTC
CDR3 protein: CASSMNQGDIYGYTF

D gene: TRBD2
V gene: TRBV27
J gene: TRBJ2-1
clone size: NA
CDR3 DNA: TGTGCCAGCGGGCCTCGGGGGGATGATGAGCAGTTCTTC
CDR3 protein: CASGPRGDDEQFF

D gene: NA
V gene: TRBV7-8
J gene: TRBJ2-6
clone size: NA
CDR3 DNA: TGTGCCAGCAGCTACTTCCTTGTTTCTGGGGCCAACGTCCTGACTTTC
CDR3 protein: CASSYFLVSGANVLTF

D gene: NA
V gene: TRBV27
J gene: TRBJ2-5
clone size: NA
CDR3 DNA: TGTGCCAGCAGTTTTGCAGGGGTTGGGGAGACCCAGTACTTC
CDR3 protein: CASSFAGVGETQYF

D gene: TRBD2
V gene: TRBV28
J gene: TRBJ2-3
clone size: NA
CDR3 DNA: TGTGCCAGCAGTTTTTCTGTAGGGACTAGCGGGAGGGCCCTCGATACGCAGTATTTT
CDR3 protein: CASSFSVGTSGRALDTQYF

D gene: TRBD1
V gene: TRBV11-2
J gene: TRBJ2-1
clone size: once
CDR3 DNA: TGTGCCAGCAGCTCCGGACCCGGGACAGGACTCAATGAGCAGTTCTTC
CDR3 protein: CASSSGPGTGLNEQFF

D gene: NA
V gene: TRBV27
J gene: TRBJ1-5
clone size: few
CDR3 DNA: TGTGCCAGCAGTTTGGGGACTCTTCAGCCCCAGCATTTT
CDR3 protein: CASSLGTLQPQHF

D gene: TRBD1
V gene: TRBV7-9
J gene: TRBJ2-7
clone size: NA
CDR3 DNA: TGTGCCAGCAGCTCCGAGGACAGGGGTTCCTACGAGCAGTACTTC
CDR3 protein: CASSSEDRGSYEQYF

D gene: NA
V gene: TRBV6-6
J gene: TRBJ2-7
clone size: once
CDR3 DNA: TGTGCCAGCAGTTACGGCAACTACGAGCAGTACTTC
CDR3 protein: CASSYGNYEQYF

D gene: NA
V gene: TRBV7-8
J gene: TRBJ2-2
clone size: NA
CDR3 DNA: TGTGCCAGCAGCCACCTCTTAACCGGCGGGGAGCTGTTTTTT
CDR3 protein: CASSHLLTGGELFF

D gene: NA
V gene: TRBV6-5
J gene: TRBJ2-5
clone size: NA
CDR3 DNA: TGTGCCAGCAGTTACAGGGGCCGGAAAGAGACCCAGTACTTC
CDR3 protein: CASSYRGRKETQYF

D gene: TRBD2
V gene: TRBV27
J gene: TRBJ2-2
clone size: NA
CDR3 DNA: TGTGCCAGCAGTTCTAGGGGACTAGCGGGAGAGTCCGGCACCGGGGAGCTGTTTTTT
CDR3 protein: CASSSRGLAGESGTGELFF